Here is one TCR beta chain with its context. This clonotype was picked up many times. Its antigen target is currently unknown. Base qualities are not provided; no much larger clone lies one nucleotide away. CDR1 is given as KGHSH and CDR2 as LQKENI, both from the germline V gene. V and J are truncated by 8 bases and 5 bases respectively, leaving an intervening sequence of 9 bases. Reading from cysteine to phenylalanine, the CDR3 counts 11 amino acids. Kept here is only the CDR3 DNA, which spans 33 bases and is read in frame from base 1. These data belong to a study of Graves' ophthalmopathy and Graves' hyperthyroidism (dated by TCRdb to the late 2010s). Context from the whole study: Peripheral blood was collected before any treatment was given, at the time of initial diagnosis. To explore V-J signatures distinguishing ophthalmopathy from hyperthyroidism, a discovery set of roughly 98 patients (around 42 ophthalmopathy, over 55 stable hyperthyroidism) was enrolled. The 75 to 100 discovery patients were divided at random into training and test sets in a 7:3 ratio. An independent validation cohort was composed of 18 hyperthyroidism patients and more than 15 patients who later progressed from hyperthyroidism to ophthalmopathy. Once sampling was done, hyperthyroidism patients were given methimazole at a starting dose of 30 mg daily, while ophthalmopathy patients were given high-dose intravenous methylprednisolone. In more than five hyperthyroidism patients, the T-cell repertoires found in thyroid tissue were compared with those found in blood. The study used TCR beta repertoire signatures to distinguish Graves' ophthalmopathy from Graves' hyperthyroidism and to predict progression to ophthalmopathy. In total, approximately 140 blood samples were TCR-sequenced: some 43 ophthalmopathy, around 75 hyperthyroidism and approximately 17 hyperthyroidism-to-ophthalmopathy patients.

Paper-wide results and their limitations: No statistical method was used to predetermine the sample size, and group allocation was not hidden from the investigators. Among expanded thyroid clonotypes with frequency above 0.001, most also showed up in blood, which suggests that blood repertoires may reflect the thyroid immune response. In validation, the model predicted ophthalmopathy progression with 70.59% sensitivity and approximately 72% specificity; fewer than 15 predicted patients were CT-confirmed with GO in a median of about 6.1 months. Ophthalmopathy was separated from stable hyperthyroidism by the 13-signature model with 85% to 90% sensitivity and 81% to 84% specificity in cross-validation and with 80%/75% in the test set.

The ophthalmopathy patients had moderately to severely active disease, with a Clinical Activity Score of 3 or higher, a NOSPECS grade of 4 or higher, and a disease duration of less than 3 months. Patients with other autoimmune diseases, uncontrolled infections, pregnancy or lactation were excluded from the study. Diagnosis was based on clinical symptoms, serum thyroxine, TRAb, thyroid ultrasound and orbital computed tomography. Ficoll-Paque density gradient centrifugation was used to isolate PBMCs from 8.5 to 10 ml of fresh peripheral blood. Trizol reagent was used to extract the total RNA, and its quality was then checked on an Agilent 2100 Bioanalyzer. For repertoire sequencing, the TCR beta CDR3 regions were amplified from RNA transcripts. The first round of RT-PCR was done with HTBI primers and the Qiagen OneStep RT-PCR kit, and was followed by a second round of multiplex PCR, then size selection and purification. The libraries underwent paired-end sequencing with 100 bp reads on an Illumina HiSeq2000. On the authors' methods: Reads were processed with SOAPnuke, discarding reads with adapters, uncalled bases, mean Phred below 15, or no exact constant-primer or identifier match. COPE v1.2.5 was used to merge the high-quality paired reads. Each unique nucleotide sequence was treated as a clonotype, and MiTCR v1.1 was used to align the clonotypes to the IMGT TRB V, D and J references. Only V-J combinations with frequency above 0.0001 were analysed, covering approximately 99% of repertoires. A TCR clonal expansion and chaos score per V-J combination was defined as the ratio of F50 clonal expansion to chaos observed in the TCRdist matrix. Features were reduced by Welch's t-statistics and random forest to 10 to 15 V-J combinations, which fed a naive Bayes classifier. The Morisita-Horn index was used to measure how similar the thyroid and blood repertoires were. The raw public data were reprocessed by TCRdb itself: fastp quality trimming at Q25, MiXCR clonotype calling, in-frame beta chains only. Entries are consolidated by CDR3 protein sequence, retaining the most common genes and DNA. These V and J calls rely on TCRdb rather than the paper's analysis. A total of 350,000 to 400,000 distinct CDR3 sequences appear in this sample, 18% of them only once. The ten largest clones take up about 1.4% of the sample.

The material sequenced was peripheral blood. The sequence came from a woman aged 18-29 years with Graves' ophthalmopathy. Donor details come from another sample of the same person, matched by shared clones. The chain joins TRBV18 to TRBJ2-5, with no reliable assignment of the D segment. The nucleotide sequence reads TGTGCCAGCAGCCCGCGGGAGACCCAGTACTTC. It is translated as CASSPRETQYF. The CDR3 plus the reference TRBV18 and TRBJ2-5 genes for the other parts give the full variable domain: NAGVMQNPRHLVRRRGQEARLRCSPMKGHSHVYWYRQLPEEGLKFMVYLQKENIIDESGMPKERFSAEFPKEGPSILRIQQVVRGDSAAYFCASSPRETQYFGPGTRLLVL.